Each of the 20 T cell receptor beta chains below was sequenced from the same sample in a study of early T cells in non-severe SARS-CoV-2 infection. TCRdb reprocessed the 5' RACE reads via MiXCR and lists one record per CDR3 protein. The sample has more than 80,000 distinct CDR3 sequences, around 16% seen once. Sequencing was performed on whole blood. The receptors were sampled from an adult who was a healthcare worker with PCR-confirmed SARS-CoV-2 infection or an uninfected control (not recorded which).

There are a few counts of this clonotype. The rearrangement joins TRBV6-1 to TRBJ2-4; TRBD1 agrees at 10 bases. Looked up from germline, CDR1 is MNHNS and CDR2 is SASEGT. This CDR3 spans 16 amino acids. The V and J ends lost 1 base and 9 bases, in that order; junction bases with no gene match: 9. The CDR3 here is CASSEEGDRGRAIQYF. CDR3 coding DNA: TGTGCCAGCAGTGAAGAGGGGGACAGGGGCCGGGCCATTCAGTACTTC.

J is TRBJ2-1 and V is TRBV6-2 or TRBV6-3, with D perhaps matching TRBD2 (6 bases). CDR3 length: 15 amino acids. The V gene lost 3 bases and the J gene lost 8 bases, with 17 bases spanning the gap. CDR1 is MNHEY and CDR2 is SVGEGT in the germline V gene. The CDR3, as DNA: TGTGCCAGCAGTTATTCGAGCGGAGGGGTGGATGAGCAGTTCTTC. Protein product: CASSYSSGGVDEQFF.

This clonotype was counted only a few times. The CDR3 is CASSFTGKRETEAFF. The CDR3 region has the DNA TGCGCCAGCAGCTTCACAGGGAAAAGGGAAACTGAAGCTTTCTTT. The chain employs TRBV5-1 and TRBJ1-1; D possibly corresponds to TRBD1 (6 bases). Germline CDR1 SGHRS, CDR2 YFSETQ. V was pared by 2 bases and J by 5 bases, with 16 bases between. This CDR3 spans 15 amino acids.

The chain joins TRBV28 to TRBJ2-7, with D unclear. The V end lost 6 bases, the J end lost 4 bases, and 19 bases lay between the germline ends. In germline, CDR1 is MDHEN, CDR2 SYDVKM. The CDR3 runs 15 residues. CDR3: CASSPWAREPYEQYF. The DNA of the CDR3 is TGTGCCAGCAGCCCCTGGGCTAGAGAGCCTTACGAGCAGTACTTC.

CDR3 in DNA: TGTGCCAGCAGTCCTACGAGGCTAGCGGGAGCGTACGAGCAGTACTTC. Protein: CASSPTRLAGAYEQYF. The genes are TRBV28 and TRBJ2-7; 10 positions match TRBD2. V dropped 5 bases and J dropped 4; count of bases not matched to a gene: 11. The CDR3 length is 16 residues. The germline gives CDR1 MDHEN, CDR2 SYDVKM.

This chain uses TRBV19 with TRBJ1-5, with 7 bases aligning to TRBD1. Trimming removed 7 bases from V and 0 bases from J; junction bases left unmatched: 6. The CDR3 loop spans 15 amino acids. The germline V gene has CDR1 LNHDA and CDR2 SQIVND (reference sequence). Here the CDR3 reads CASTMGQTSNQPQHF. Here the CDR3 DNA reads TGTGCCAGTACTATGGGACAGACTAGCAATCAGCCCCAGCATTTT.

The V and J genes are TRBV21-1 and TRBJ2-7. TRBV21-1 is classified as a pseudogene. This CDR3 contains 16 residues. The DNA for the CDR3 is TGTGCCAGCCGGCAGGATGGGGTTTCATGTTACTACGAGCAGTACTTC. Translating it yields CASRQDGVSCYYEQYF.

In this sample, this clonotype turned up many times. The chain is built from TRBV5-4 and TRBJ2-3; 12 positions agree with TRBD2. The CDR3 sequence is 15 residues long. V lost 4 bases and J lost 6; bases outside the gene matches: 6. Germline V gives CDR1 SGHNT, CDR2 YYREEE (reference sequence). This CDR3 reads CASSSGLAGPDTQYF. The CDR3, as DNA: TGTGCCAGCAGCAGCGGACTAGCGGGGCCGGATACGCAGTATTTT.

This clonotype was observed a handful of times. The V call is TRBV5-1, the J call TRBJ2-1; D ambiguous. Germline values: CDR1 SGHRS, CDR2 YFSETQ. With 0 bases removed from V and 0 bases from J, the gap between germline ends came to 10 bases. This CDR3 is built from 16 residues. The CDR3 region is CASSLAAISSYNEQFF. CDR3 nucleotide sequence: TGCGCCAGCAGCTTGGCCGCCATTTCCTCCTACAATGAGCAGTTCTTC.

The CDR3 loop reads CASTKGAYNSPLHF. DNA for the CDR3: TGTGCCAGCACCAAGGGGGCGTATAATTCACCCCTCCACTTT. The chain carries TRBV25-1 and TRBJ1-6; 7 bases align to TRBD1. Trimming cost V 7 bases and J 4 bases; bases outside gene matches: 4. The CDR3 length is 14 residues. CDR1 is MGHDK, CDR2 SYGVNS, per germline.

This rearrangement joins TRBV29-1 to TRBJ2-1, with D possibly called TRBD1 or TRBD2 (7 bases each). Deletions cut 6 bases from V and 3 bases from J, with 24 bases between. The CDR3 runs 17 residues. The germline V gene encodes CDR1 SQVTM and CDR2 ANQGSEA. CDR3 in amino acids: CSVPGQRDTKFYNEQFF. The CDR3 DNA reads as TGCAGCGTCCCGGGACAGCGGGATACGAAGTTCTACAATGAGCAGTTCTTC.

This clonotype was observed at least ten times. Here the CDR3 reads CASSPNGLNTEAFF. CDR3 in DNA: TGTGCCAGCAGCCCTAATGGGTTGAACACTGAAGCTTTCTTT. The chain recombines TRBV5-5 with TRBJ1-1, with unresolved D. Germline CDR1 SGHKS, CDR2 YYEKEE (reference sequence). CDR3 size: 14 residues. Trimming cost V 4 bases and J 0 bases, with 10 bases left between them.

This clonotype was recorded a few times. The V gene is TRBV6-5, the J gene TRBJ2-1; D is possibly TRBD1 or TRBD2 (6 bases each). Between the trimmed V and J ends, which lost 0 bases and 0 bases, there was a span of 15 bases. This CDR3 is 18 amino acids long. In germline, CDR1 is MNHEY, CDR2 SVGAGI. CDR3 residues: CASSYSLRGGGSYNEQFF. CDR3 in DNA: TGTGCCAGCAGTTACTCTCTTCGTGGAGGGGGCTCCTACAATGAGCAGTTCTTC.

In its sample, this clonotype was seen many times. This sequence joins TRBV6-5 and TRBJ1-1; 8 bases fit TRBD1. Per germline, CDR1 MNHEY and CDR2 SVGAGI. The CDR3 length is 16 residues. After removal of 6 bases from V and 1 base from J, the junction contained 10 bases not matched to a gene. The CDR3 bases are TGTGCCAGCAGCCCCCAGGGGGACAGGTGGAACACTGAAGCTTTCTTT. Protein: CASSPQGDRWNTEAFF.

Only a few counts were recorded for this clonotype. This chain connects TRBV20-1 to TRBJ2-1; tentative D call: TRBD1 (5 bases). CDR1 is DFQATT, CDR2 SNEGSKA, per germline (reference sequence). This CDR3 contains 13 residues. The V gene lost 1 base and the J gene lost 6 bases, with 10 bases spanning the gap. Here the CDR3 reads CSARGPGRNEQFF. The CDR3 DNA follows: TGCAGTGCTAGAGGGCCAGGGCGCAATGAGCAGTTCTTC.

This clonotype was seen more than once but under ten times. This chain connects TRBV4-3 to TRBJ2-1, with 8 bases lining up with TRBD2. CDR3 length equals 16 residues. V gave up 1 base and J gave up 6 bases; unmatched junction bases: 8. CDR1 and CDR2 from the germline V gene are LGHNA and YSLEER. The CDR3 coding sequence is TGCGCCAGCAGCCAAGTCTTAGCGGGACCCTTCAATGAGCAGTTCTTC. This encodes CASSQVLAGPFNEQFF.

At least ten counts were recorded for this clonotype. In DNA, the CDR3 is TGTGCCAGCAGCTTGACTAGCGGTCTCAGGGGGACCCAGTACTTC. Its protein product is CASSLTSGLRGTQYF. V is TRBV7-8 and J is TRBJ2-5; 9 bases fit TRBD2. The germline V gene has CDR1 SGHVS and CDR2 FQNEAQ. The V segment lost 3 bases and the J segment 7 bases; nucleotides outside the gene matches: 9. This CDR3 is built from 15 residues. Combining the CDR3 with reference TRBV7-8 and TRBJ2-5 gives the whole variable domain GAGVSQSPRYKVAKRGQDVALRCDPISGHVSLFWYQQALGQGPEFLTYFQNEAQLDKSGLPSDRFFAERPEGSVSTLKIQRTQQEDSAVYLCASSLTSGLRGTQYFGPGTRLLVL.

This clonotype was counted ten times or more. The chain recombines TRBV7-9 with TRBJ2-7; 10 bases align to TRBD2. V was clipped by 3 bases and J by 5 bases; unmatched bases: 22. The germline V gene encodes CDR1 SEHNR and CDR2 FQNEAQ (reference sequence). The CDR3 contains 20 residues. The CDR3 DNA reads TGTGCCAGCAGCTTGGAAGGACTAGCGGCCACGACTGGAGGTTTCGACGAGCAGTACTTC. It encodes CASSLEGLAATTGGFDEQYF.

This clonotype was detected only a few times. The rearrangement joins TRBV20-1 to TRBJ1-1; D call uncertain. This CDR3 comprises 11 residues. Germline CDR1 reads DFQATT; CDR2 reads SNEGSKA (reference sequence). Trimming removed 3 bases from V and 7 bases from J, with 9 bases in between. CDR3 DNA: TGCAGTGCTAGTCATGAGTATGAAGCTTTCTTT. Protein sequence: CSASHEYEAFF.

This clonotype occurred a few times. The rearrangement links TRBV6-2 or TRBV6-3 to TRBJ2-6, with 9 bases matching TRBD2. V shed 0 bases and J 2 bases; nucleotides not matched to a gene: 5. The CDR3 totals 18 residues. Germline V gene lookup returns CDR1 MNHEY and CDR2 SVGEGT. The CDR3 region is CASSYSSGGTTGANVLTF. In nucleotides, the CDR3 is TGTGCCAGCAGTTACTCAAGCGGGGGGACCACTGGGGCCAACGTCCTGACTTTC.